This T cell receptor beta chain was observed in a study of technical replicates of blood from a few donors. The data were produced by immunoSEQ multiplex PCR, yet TCRdb's version contains in-frame clones alone and is incomplete. Counted here are about 75,000 clones, 91% occurring once; the ten biggest clones make up 0.35% to 0.4%. The ends lost 3 bases at V and 2 bases at J; junction bases unmatched: 13. The CDR3 consists of 18 residues. The germline V gene encodes CDR1 SGHAT and CDR2 FQNNGV. The clonotype comes from a human donor in good health. Some clones in this sample may be carry-over from other donors' samples. Sample: T cells isolated from PBMCs. The chain uses TRBV11-2 and TRBJ2-1; 7 positions match TRBD2. CDR3 sequence reads: CASSFRGVAVGTYNEQFF. CDR3 coding DNA: TGTGCCAGCAGCTTCCGGGGGGTTGCGGTGGGGACCTACAATGAGCAGTTCTTC.